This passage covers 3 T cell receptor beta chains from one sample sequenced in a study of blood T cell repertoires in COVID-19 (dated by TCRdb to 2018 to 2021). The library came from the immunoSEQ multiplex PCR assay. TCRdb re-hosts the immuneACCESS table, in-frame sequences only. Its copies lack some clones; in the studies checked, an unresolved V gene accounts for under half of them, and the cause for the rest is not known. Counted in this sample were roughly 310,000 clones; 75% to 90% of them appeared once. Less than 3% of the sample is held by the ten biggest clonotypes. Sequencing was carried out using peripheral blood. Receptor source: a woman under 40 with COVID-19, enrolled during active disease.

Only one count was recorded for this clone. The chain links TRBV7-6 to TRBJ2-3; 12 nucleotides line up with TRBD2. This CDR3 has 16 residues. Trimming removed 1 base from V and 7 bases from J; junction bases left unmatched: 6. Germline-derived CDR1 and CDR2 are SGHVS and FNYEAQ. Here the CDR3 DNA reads TGTGCCAGCAGCTTAGGAGGGACTAGCGGGCAGAATACGCAGTATTTT. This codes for CASSLGGTSGQNTQYF. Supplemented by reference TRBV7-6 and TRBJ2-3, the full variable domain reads GAGVSQSPRYKVTKRGQDVALRCDPISGHVSLYWYRQALGQGPEFLTYFNYEAQQDKSGLPNDRFSAERPEGSISTLTIQRTEQRDSAMYRCASSLGGTSGQNTQYFGPGTRLTVL.

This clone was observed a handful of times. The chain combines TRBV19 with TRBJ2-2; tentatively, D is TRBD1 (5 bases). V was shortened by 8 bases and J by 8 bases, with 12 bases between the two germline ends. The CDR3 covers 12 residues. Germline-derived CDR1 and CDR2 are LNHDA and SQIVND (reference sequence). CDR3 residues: CASRQPWGELFF. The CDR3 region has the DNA TGTGCCAGTCGACAGCCCTGGGGGGAGCTGTTTTTT.

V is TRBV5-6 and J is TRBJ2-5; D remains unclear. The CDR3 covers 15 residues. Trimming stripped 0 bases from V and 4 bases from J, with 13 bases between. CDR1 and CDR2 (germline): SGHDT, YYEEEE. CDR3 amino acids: CASSLDRGTSETQYF. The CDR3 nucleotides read TGTGCCAGCAGCTTGGATCGTGGCACGTCAGAGACCCAGTACTTC.